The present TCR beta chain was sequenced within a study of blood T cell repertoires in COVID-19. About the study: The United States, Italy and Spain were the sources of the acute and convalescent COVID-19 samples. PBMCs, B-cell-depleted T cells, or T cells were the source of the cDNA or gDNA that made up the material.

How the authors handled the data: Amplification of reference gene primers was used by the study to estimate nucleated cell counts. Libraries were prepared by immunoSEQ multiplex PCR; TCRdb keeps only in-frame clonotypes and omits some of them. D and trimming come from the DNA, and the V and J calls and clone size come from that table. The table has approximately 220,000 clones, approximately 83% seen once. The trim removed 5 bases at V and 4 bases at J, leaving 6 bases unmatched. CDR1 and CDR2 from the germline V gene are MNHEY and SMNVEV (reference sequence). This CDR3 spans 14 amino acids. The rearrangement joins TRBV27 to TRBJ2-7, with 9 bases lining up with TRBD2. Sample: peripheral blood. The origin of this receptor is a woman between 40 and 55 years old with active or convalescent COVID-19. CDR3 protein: CASSDLREGYEQYF. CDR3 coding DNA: TGTGCCAGCAGTGACCTGCGGGAGGGGTACGAGCAGTACTTC.